Reported below is one T cell receptor beta chain. The antigen remains unidentified. These data are taken from a study of T cell responses to AZD1222 COVID-19 vaccine. Notes on the study in general: The donors showed a predominance of white British ancestry and of females, with possible underestimation of clonal diversity.

This CDR3 contains 14 residues. V lost 5 bases and J 2 bases, leaving 13 bases between the germline ends. From germline, CDR1 is MNHEY and CDR2 SVGAGI. The repertoire was sequenced with immunoSEQ multiplex PCR; TCRdb's copy has only in-frame clones and lacks some. The table lists roughly 180,000 clones, roughly nine tenths of them singletons. The sequence was obtained from an adult in good health. Sample: peripheral blood, taken on day 0 of AZD1222 vaccination. The gene calls are TRBV6-5 and TRBJ2-7; D unclear. The CDR3 nucleotides read TGTGCCAGCAGTCGACCCACAGATACCTACGAGCAGTACTTC. Translation gives CASSRPTDTYEQYF.